Listed below are T cell receptor beta chains from one sample, sequenced in a study of early T cells in non-severe SARS-CoV-2 infection. TCRdb processed the 5' RACE reads anew with MiXCR; each CDR3 protein has one entry. The data show some 110,000 distinct CDR3 sequences, with under 15% seen just once and 21% held by the top ten. The sequenced sample consisted of whole blood. Receptor source: an adult who was a healthcare worker with PCR-confirmed SARS-CoV-2 infection or an uninfected control (not recorded which). CDR3s include the opening cysteine and the closing phenylalanine or tryptophan. A D gene is named only where the DNA matches it firmly. Clone size is not always given. Where it is, it says once, few, many or a class for expanded clones.

>TRBV20-1|TRBJ2-1|TRBD2|many
TGCAGTGCCCGCCCAGCGGGGGGTTACAATGAGCAGTTCTTC
CSARPAGGYNEQFF
>TRBV30|TRBJ1-5|TRBD1|few
TGTGCCTGGAGTGCCCCTGGGCGGGACAGGGGACAGCCCCAGCATTTT
CAWSAPGRDRGQPQHF
>TRBV4-1|TRBJ2-1|TRBD2|NA
TGCGCCAGCAGCCCCCTAGCGGGGATTATCCATGAGCAGTTCTTC
CASSPLAGIIHEQFF
>TRBV5-1|TRBJ2-3|NA|NA
TGCGCCAGCAGCTCAGGCATTTCCTCAGATACGCAGTATTTT
CASSSGISSDTQYF
>TRBV2|TRBJ2-5|NA|few
TGTGCCAGCTCCCCCTTGACAGGCGGCGAGACCCAGTACTTC
CASSPLTGGETQYF
>TRBV7-9|TRBJ2-5|NA|NA
TGTGCCAGCAGCCTGGCCTTGACCCAGTACTTC
CASSLALTQYF
>TRBV7-8|TRBJ2-2|NA|many
TGTGCCAGCAGCTTAGCACATCCGAACACCGGGGAGCTGTTTTTT
CASSLAHPNTGELFF
>TRBV7-3|TRBJ2-7|TRBD2|NA
TGTGCCAGCAGCGCTAGCGGGGGGACCTACGAGCAGTACTTC
CASSASGGTYEQYF
>TRBV30|TRBJ2-1|NA|NA
TGTGCCTGGAGTGTGGGTTATGAGCAGTTCTTC
CAWSVGYEQFF
>TRBV30|TRBJ1-1|TRBD1|few
TGTGCCTGGGGGACAGGGGTGAACACTGAAGCTTTCTTT
CAWGTGVNTEAFF
>TRBV3-1|TRBJ1-2|NA|NA
TGTGCCAGCAGCCAGACGGGAGATGGCTACACCTTC
CASSQTGDGYTF
>TRBV20-1|TRBJ2-7|TRBD1|NA
TGCAGTGCTAGAGATCACGGACAGGGAGGCTACGAGCAGTACTTC
CSARDHGQGGYEQYF
>TRBV7-2|TRBJ2-3|NA|NA
TGTGCCAGCAGCTTAGCCCTGATAGATACGCAGTATTTT
CASSLALIDTQYF
>TRBV4-1|TRBJ1-1|NA|few
TGCGCCAGCAGCCAAGGGACCGCCACTGAAGCTTTCTTT
CASSQGTATEAFF
>TRBV27|TRBJ2-7|NA|NA
TGTGCCACCCGGTCCCGCTTTGGCTACGAGCAGTACTTC
CATRSRFGYEQYF
>TRBV12-3/TRBV12-4|TRBJ2-4|NA|many
TGTGCCAGCAGTCGGGGTCCCATTCAGTACTTC
CASSRGPIQYF
>TRBV29-1|TRBJ1-1|TRBD1|NA
TGCAGCGTGGGGGACAGGGGAGACACTGAAGCTTTCTTT
CSVGDRGDTEAFF
>TRBV7-8|TRBJ2-5|NA|NA
TGTGCCAGCAGCTTGTCGACAAGTCAAGAGACCCAGTACTTC
CASSLSTSQETQYF
>TRBV4-1|TRBJ2-7|NA|NA
TGCGCCAGCAGTCCCACTGGGGGGGCCCACTCCTACGAGCAGTACTTC
CASSPTGGAHSYEQYF
>TRBV6-4|TRBJ1-1|NA|few
TGTGCCAGCAGTGTAGGGATGTACACTGAAGCTTTCTTT
CASSVGMYTEAFF
>TRBV6-6|TRBJ1-5|NA|few
TGTGCCAGCAGTTACGGGCAAGGGGGGGGAGGGAATCAGCCCCAGCATTTT
CASSYGQGGGGNQPQHF
>TRBV3-1|TRBJ1-2|NA|few
TGTGCCAGCAGCCAAGATGATGAAGGGGATGGCTACACCTTC
CASSQDDEGDGYTF
>TRBV12-3/TRBV12-4|TRBJ2-2|NA|NA
TGTGCCAGCAGTTTACTGGATATCACCGGGGAGCTGTTTTTT
CASSLLDITGELFF
>TRBV19|TRBJ1-3|NA|many
TGTGCCAGTATCAACCCCTGGGGCTCTGGAAACACCATATATTTT
CASINPWGSGNTIYF
>TRBV30|TRBJ2-2|NA|few
TGTGCCTGGACCCGGACCGGGGAGCTGTTTTTT
CAWTRTGELFF
>TRBV18|TRBJ1-1|NA|NA
TGTGCCAGCTCACAGAGTCGGGCCTCTGAAGCTTTCTTT
CASSQSRASEAFF
>TRBV4-1|TRBJ2-3|TRBD2|NA
TGCGCCAGCAGCCAAGATAGGACTAGTGGGACAGATACGCAGTATTTT
CASSQDRTSGTDTQYF
>TRBV4-1|TRBJ1-2|NA|few
TGCGCCAGCAGCCAAGAAAGGGCCTTGGAGGAGGGCTACACCTTC
CASSQERALEEGYTF
>TRBV29-1|TRBJ1-1|NA|NA
TGCAGCGTTGAGGCGGTCGGAGCGGCTGAAGCTTTCTTT
CSVEAVGAAEAFF
>TRBV27|TRBJ1-4|NA|NA
TGTGCCAGCAGTATGGACAGTACAACTAATGAAAAACTGTTTTTT
CASSMDSTTNEKLFF
>TRBV5-1|TRBJ2-2|TRBD2|few
TGCGCCAGCAGCTTGGCTCCGGGACTACAAACCGGGGAGCTGTTTTTT
CASSLAPGLQTGELFF
>TRBV27|TRBJ1-2|NA|NA
TGTGCCAGCAGGCCTTCCACTAACTATGGCTACACCTTC
CASRPSTNYGYTF
>TRBV5-1|TRBJ1-1|NA|NA
TGCGCCAGCAGCGTGGGGAGAGGTAAAAAAGCTTTCTTT
CASSVGRGKKAFF
>TRBV6-2/TRBV6-3|TRBJ2-7|TRBD1|few
TGTGCCAGCAGGCTCACAGGGGACTACGAGCAGTACTTC
CASRLTGDYEQYF
>TRBV11-2|TRBJ1-2|NA|few
TGTGCCAGCAGCTTAACGCCAGAGACTAACTATGGCTACACCTTC
CASSLTPETNYGYTF
>TRBV20-1|TRBJ1-4|NA|NA
TGCAGTGCTGCCGGGACGGGCGAGGGTGAAAAACTGTTTTTT
CSAAGTGEGEKLFF